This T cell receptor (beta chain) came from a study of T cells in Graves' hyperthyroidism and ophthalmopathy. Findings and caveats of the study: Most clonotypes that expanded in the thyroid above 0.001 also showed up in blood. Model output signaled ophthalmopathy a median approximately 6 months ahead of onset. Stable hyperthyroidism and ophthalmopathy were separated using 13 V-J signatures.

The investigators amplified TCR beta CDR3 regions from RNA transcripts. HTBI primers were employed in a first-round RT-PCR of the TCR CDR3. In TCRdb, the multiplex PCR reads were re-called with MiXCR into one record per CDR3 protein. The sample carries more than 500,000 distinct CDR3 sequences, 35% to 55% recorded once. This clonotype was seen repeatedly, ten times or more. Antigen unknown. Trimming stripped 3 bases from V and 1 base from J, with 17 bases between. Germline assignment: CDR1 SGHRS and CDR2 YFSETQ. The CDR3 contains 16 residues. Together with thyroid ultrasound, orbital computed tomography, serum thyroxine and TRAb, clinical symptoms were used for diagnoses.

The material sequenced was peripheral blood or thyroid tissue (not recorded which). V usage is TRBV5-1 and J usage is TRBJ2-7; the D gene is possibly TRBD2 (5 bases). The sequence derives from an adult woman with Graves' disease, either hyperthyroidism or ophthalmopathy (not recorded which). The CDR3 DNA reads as TGCGCCAGCAGCTCGTCGACGGGGTCCCTTTCCTACGAGCAGTACTTC. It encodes CASSSSTGSLSYEQYF.